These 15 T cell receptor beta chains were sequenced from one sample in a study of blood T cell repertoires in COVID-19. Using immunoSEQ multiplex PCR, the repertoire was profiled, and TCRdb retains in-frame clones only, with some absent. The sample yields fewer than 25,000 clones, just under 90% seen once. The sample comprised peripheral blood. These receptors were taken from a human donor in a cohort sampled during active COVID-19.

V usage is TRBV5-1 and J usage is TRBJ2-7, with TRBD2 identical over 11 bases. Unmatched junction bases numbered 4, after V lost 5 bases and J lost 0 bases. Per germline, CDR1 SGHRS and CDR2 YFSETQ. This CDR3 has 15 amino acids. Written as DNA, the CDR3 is TGCGCCAGCAGGCTTACTAGCGGGAGCTCCTACGAGCAGTACTTC. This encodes CASRLTSGSSYEQYF.

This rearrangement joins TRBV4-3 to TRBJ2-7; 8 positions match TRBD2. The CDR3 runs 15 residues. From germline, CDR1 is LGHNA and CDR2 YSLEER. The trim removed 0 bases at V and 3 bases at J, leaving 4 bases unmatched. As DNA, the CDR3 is TGCGCCAGCAGCCAAGATTACGGGAGGGACTACGAGCAGTACTTC. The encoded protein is CASSQDYGRDYEQYF.

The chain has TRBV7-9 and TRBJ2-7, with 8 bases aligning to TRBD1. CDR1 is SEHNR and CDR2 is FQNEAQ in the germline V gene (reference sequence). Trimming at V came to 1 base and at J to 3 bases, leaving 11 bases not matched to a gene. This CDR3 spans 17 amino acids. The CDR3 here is CASSLEAGQGLYYEQYF. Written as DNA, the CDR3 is TGTGCCAGCAGCTTAGAAGCCGGACAGGGCCTCTACTACGAGCAGTACTTC.

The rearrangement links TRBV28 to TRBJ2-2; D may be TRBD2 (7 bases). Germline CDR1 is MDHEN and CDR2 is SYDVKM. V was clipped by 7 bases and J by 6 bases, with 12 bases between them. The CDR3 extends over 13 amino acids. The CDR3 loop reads CASTTGGPGELFF. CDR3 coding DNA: TGTGCCAGCACCACCGGGGGGCCCGGGGAGCTGTTTTTT.

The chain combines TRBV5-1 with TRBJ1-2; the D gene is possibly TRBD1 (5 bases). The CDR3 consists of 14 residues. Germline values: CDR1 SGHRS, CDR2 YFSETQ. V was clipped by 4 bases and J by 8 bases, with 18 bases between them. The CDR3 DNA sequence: TGCGCCAGCAGCCAAGGCGGGGGAGGATACGGCTACACCTTC. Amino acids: CASSQGGGGYGYTF.

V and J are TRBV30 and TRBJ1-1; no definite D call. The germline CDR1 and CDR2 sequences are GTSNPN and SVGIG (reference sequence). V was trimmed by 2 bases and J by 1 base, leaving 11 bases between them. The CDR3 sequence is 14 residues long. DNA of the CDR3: TGTGCCTGGAGTAAGTCTACCCCGAACACTGAAGCTTTCTTT. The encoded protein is CAWSKSTPNTEAFF.

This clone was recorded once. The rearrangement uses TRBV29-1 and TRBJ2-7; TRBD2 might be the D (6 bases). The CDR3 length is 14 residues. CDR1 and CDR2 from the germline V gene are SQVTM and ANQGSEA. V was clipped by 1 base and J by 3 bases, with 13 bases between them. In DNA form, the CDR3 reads TGCAGCGTTGAAGGAGTGTACGGGGGCTACGAGCAGTACTTC. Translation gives CSVEGVYGGYEQYF.

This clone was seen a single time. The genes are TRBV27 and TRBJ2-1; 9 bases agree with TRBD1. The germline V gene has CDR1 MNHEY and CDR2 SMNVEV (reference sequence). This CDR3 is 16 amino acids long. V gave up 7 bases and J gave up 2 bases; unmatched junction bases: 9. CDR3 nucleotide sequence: TGTGCCAGCATTGGGGTGGGGACAGGGACCTACAATGAGCAGTTCTTC. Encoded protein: CASIGVGTGTYNEQFF.

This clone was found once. CDR3 nucleotides: TGTGCCACCAGCAGAGATGTGAGCCTACGAGGGCAGTACTTC. Protein sequence: CATSRDVSLRGQYF. J is TRBJ2-7 and V is TRBV15, with unresolved D. The CDR3 is 14 amino acids. Trimming stripped 0 bases from V and 9 bases from J, with 15 bases between. Germline-derived CDR1 and CDR2 are LNHNV and YYDKDF (reference sequence).

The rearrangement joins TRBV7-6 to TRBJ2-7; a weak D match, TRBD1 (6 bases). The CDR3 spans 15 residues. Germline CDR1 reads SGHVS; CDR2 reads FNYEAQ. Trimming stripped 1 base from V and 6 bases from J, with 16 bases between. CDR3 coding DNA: TGTGCCAGCAGCTTAGGGGGTCAGGGGATCGGCGAGCAGTACTTC. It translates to CASSLGGQGIGEQYF.

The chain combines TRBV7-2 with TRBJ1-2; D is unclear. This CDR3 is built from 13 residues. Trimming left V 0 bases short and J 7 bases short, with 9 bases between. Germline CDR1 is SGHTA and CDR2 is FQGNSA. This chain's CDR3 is CASSLAWEGGYTF. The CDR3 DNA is TGTGCCAGCAGCTTAGCGTGGGAGGGTGGCTACACCTTC. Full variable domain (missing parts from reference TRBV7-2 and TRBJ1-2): GAGVSQSPSNKVTEKGKDVELRCDPISGHTALYWYRQSLGQGLEFLIYFQGNSAPDKSGLPSDRFSAERTGGSVSTLTIQRTQQEDSAVYLCASSLAWEGGYTFGSGTRLTVV.

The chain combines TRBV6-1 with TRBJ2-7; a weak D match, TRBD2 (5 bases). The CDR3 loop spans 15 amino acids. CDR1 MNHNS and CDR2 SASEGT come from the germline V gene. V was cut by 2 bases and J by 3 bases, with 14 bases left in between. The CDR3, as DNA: TGTGCCAGCAGTGAATTGGGCAACGGGATCTACGAGCAGTACTTC. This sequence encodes CASSELGNGIYEQYF.

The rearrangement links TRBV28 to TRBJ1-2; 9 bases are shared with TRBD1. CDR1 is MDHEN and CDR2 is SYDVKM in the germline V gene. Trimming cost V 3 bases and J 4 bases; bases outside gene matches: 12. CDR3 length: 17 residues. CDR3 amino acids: CASSFSTSGTGSYGYTF. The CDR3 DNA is TGTGCCAGCAGTTTTTCTACCTCCGGGACAGGGTCCTATGGCTACACCTTC.

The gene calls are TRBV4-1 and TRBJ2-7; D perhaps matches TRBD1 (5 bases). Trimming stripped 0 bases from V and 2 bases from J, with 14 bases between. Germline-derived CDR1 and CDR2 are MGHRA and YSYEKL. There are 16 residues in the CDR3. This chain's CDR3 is CASSQDPRQPTYEQYF. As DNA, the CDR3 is TGCGCCAGCAGCCAAGATCCGAGACAGCCAACCTACGAGCAGTACTTC.

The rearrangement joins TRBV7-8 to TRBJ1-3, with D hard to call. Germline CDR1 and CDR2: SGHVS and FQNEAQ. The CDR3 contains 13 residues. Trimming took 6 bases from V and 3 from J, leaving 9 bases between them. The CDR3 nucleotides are TGTGCCAGCAGTTTTTTAGATGGAAACACCATATATTTT. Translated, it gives CASSFLDGNTIYF.